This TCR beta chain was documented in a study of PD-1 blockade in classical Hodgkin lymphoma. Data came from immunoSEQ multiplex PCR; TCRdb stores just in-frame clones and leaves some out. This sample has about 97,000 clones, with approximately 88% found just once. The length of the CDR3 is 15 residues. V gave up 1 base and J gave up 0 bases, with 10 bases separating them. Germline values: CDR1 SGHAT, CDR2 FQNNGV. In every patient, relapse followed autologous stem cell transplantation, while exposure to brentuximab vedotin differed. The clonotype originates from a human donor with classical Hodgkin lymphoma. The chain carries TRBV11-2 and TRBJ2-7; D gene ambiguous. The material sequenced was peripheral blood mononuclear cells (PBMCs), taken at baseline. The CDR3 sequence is CASSLAPLSSYEQYF. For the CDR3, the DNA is TGTGCCAGCAGCTTAGCCCCCCTCAGCTCCTACGAGCAGTACTTC.